One sample yielded the 10 T cell receptor beta chains listed below, sequenced in a study of technical replicates of blood from a few donors. Using immunoSEQ multiplex PCR, the repertoire was profiled, and TCRdb retains in-frame clones only, with some absent. The sample carries 50,000 to 70,000 clones, approximately 86% recorded once. The sequenced sample consisted of PBMCs. The receptors here all came from a human donor in good health. Some clones in this sample may be carry-over from other donors' samples.

V usage is TRBV4-2 and J usage is TRBJ2-7; 9 bases agree with TRBD1. Germline-derived CDR1 and CDR2 are LGHNA and YNFKEQ. The junction had 13 bases not matched to a gene; V was cut back by 5 bases and J by 5 bases. The CDR3 runs 16 residues. Written as DNA, the CDR3 is TGTGCCAGCAGCACCGGGACAGGGACGGGGGCCAACGAGCAGTACTTC. It specifies CASSTGTGTGANEQYF.

This chain uses TRBV5-1 with TRBJ1-3; D might be TRBD1 (5 bases). Trimming pared 3 bases from V and 0 bases from J, leaving 16 bases between. CDR3 length: 17 residues. CDR1 is SGHRS, CDR2 YFSETQ, per germline. CDR3 bases: TGCGCCAGCAGCTCGGTCGCAGGGCGGATCTCTGGAAACACCATATATTTT. Protein product: CASSSVAGRISGNTIYF.

The chain is built from TRBV7-9 and TRBJ2-7; D may be TRBD2 (5 bases). Germline V gives CDR1 SEHNR, CDR2 FQNEAQ (reference sequence). The V gene lost 1 base and the J gene lost 2 bases, with 12 bases spanning the gap. This CDR3 has 15 residues. The CDR3 loop reads CASSLGLDLPYEQYF. Written as DNA, the CDR3 is TGTGCCAGCAGCTTAGGGTTGGACTTGCCCTACGAGCAGTACTTC.

The rearrangement links TRBV6-5 to TRBJ1-4; perhaps TRBD1 as D (6 bases). With 2 bases removed from V and 0 bases from J, the gap between germline ends came to 7 bases. Germline V lookup: CDR1 MNHEY, CDR2 SVGAGI. The CDR3 runs to 15 residues. The CDR3 nucleotides are TGTGCCAGCAGTTACACAGGGACAACTAATGAAAAACTGTTTTTT. Protein product: CASSYTGTTNEKLFF.

The rearrangement uses TRBV7-9 and TRBJ2-3; D perhaps matches TRBD2 (6 bases). Germline V CDR1 and CDR2: SEHNR, FQNEAQ (reference sequence). V shed 0 bases and J shed 2 bases, with 15 bases lying between them. The CDR3 runs to 17 residues. In DNA, the CDR3 is TGTGCCAGCAGCTTAGCAGTGGGGGGAGGCCTCACAGATACGCAGTATTTT. Translated, it gives CASSLAVGGGLTDTQYF.

The chain couples TRBV13 to TRBJ2-7; 9 bases line up with TRBD1. The germline CDR1 and CDR2 sequences are PRHDT and FYEKMQ (reference sequence). CDR3 size: 16 residues. The V and J ends lost 2 bases and 3 bases, in that order; junction bases with no gene match: 8. DNA of the CDR3: TGTGCCAGCAGCTTATTTTCCGGGACAGGGCTCTACGAGCAGTACTTC. As protein: CASSLFSGTGLYEQYF. The whole variable domain, filled in from reference TRBV13 and TRBJ2-7, reads AAGVIQSPRHLIKEKRETATLKCYPIPRHDTVYWYQQGPGQDPQFLISFYEKMQSDKGSIPDRFSAQQFSDYHSELNMSSLELGDSALYFCASSLFSGTGLYEQYFGPGTRLTVT.

The rearrangement uses TRBV5-1 and TRBJ2-1, with 9 bases that match TRBD1. The CDR3 is made up of 14 amino acids. The V gene's germline CDR1 is SGHRS and CDR2 YFSETQ. V lost 4 bases and J lost 5; bases outside the gene matches: 4. The CDR3 sequence: CASSPGTGNNEQFF. CDR3 DNA: TGCGCCAGCAGCCCGGGGACAGGGAACAATGAGCAGTTCTTC.

The chain links TRBV2 to TRBJ2-1; D may be TRBD2 (5 bases). CDR3 length equals 15 residues. Trimming left V 3 bases short and J 1 base short, with 10 bases between. Germline V lookup: CDR1 SNHLY, CDR2 FYNNEI. CDR3 coding DNA: TGTGCCAGCAGTGATAGACGGACTTCCTACAATGAGCAGTTCTTC. Protein product: CASSDRRTSYNEQFF.

This clone has a handful of counts. The chain recombines TRBV30 with TRBJ1-1; D ambiguous. There are 13 residues in the CDR3. V lost 0 bases to trimming and J lost 8 bases, with 13 bases between them. From germline, CDR1 is GTSNPN and CDR2 SVGIG (reference sequence). The CDR3 DNA reads TGTGCCTGGAGTGTTGGTCCGATAGAAGAAGCTTTCTTT. The encoded protein is CAWSVGPIEEAFF.

This clone is a singleton in its sample. The CDR3 protein is CASSWGVSNQPQHF. CDR3 bases: TGTGCCAGCAGCTGGGGGGTAAGCAATCAGCCCCAGCATTTT. The V gene is TRBV5-6, the J gene TRBJ1-5; possible D gene TRBD1, 5 bases. The germline V and J ends were trimmed by 3 bases and 1 base, with 8 bases remaining between them. The CDR3 covers 14 residues. Germline CDR1 reads SGHDT; CDR2 reads YYEEEE.